The next 23 T cell receptor beta chains were all read from a single sample in a study of T cell responses to AZD1222 COVID-19 vaccine. Some clones are missing from TCRdb's copy, which holds only in-frame ones; the method was immunoSEQ multiplex PCR. The sample yields 100,000 to 150,000 clones, around 90% seen once. Sample: peripheral blood, taken on day 0 of MenACWY control vaccination. The receptor source for this set is an adult in good health.

This sequence joins TRBV7-2 and TRBJ2-1; D is possibly TRBD1 (6 bases). The length of the CDR3 is 12 residues. V dropped 4 bases and J dropped 8 bases, with 9 bases sitting between them. The V gene's germline CDR1 is SGHTA and CDR2 FQGNSA. The CDR3 nucleotides are TGTGCCAGCAGCTACACAGGGTATGAGCAGTTCTTC. Amino acids: CASSYTGYEQFF.

The J gene is TRBJ2-1, the V gene TRBV14, with 11 positions matching TRBD2. Germline V gives CDR1 SGHDN, CDR2 FVKESK. The junction had 17 bases not matched to a gene; V was cut back by 6 bases and J by 4 bases. CDR3 length: 19 amino acids. As DNA, the CDR3 is TGTGCCAGCAGTCCACTAGCGGGAGCTCCCACTTCACTTTACAATGAGCAGTTCTTC. Residues: CASSPLAGAPTSLYNEQFF.

This chain uses TRBV29-1 with TRBJ2-7; 9 positions agree with TRBD2. The CDR3 loop spans 14 amino acids. Per germline, CDR1 SQVTM and CDR2 ANQGSEA. V was pared by 3 bases and J by 5 bases, with 8 bases of the junction left unmatched. CDR3 protein: CSVDLDSGSDEQYF. CDR3 bases: TGCAGCGTTGATTTAGATAGCGGGAGTGACGAGCAGTACTTC.

The chain joins TRBV10-3 to TRBJ2-3; 7 positions agree with TRBD1. The length of the CDR3 is 16 residues. Trimming removed 3 bases from V and 0 bases from J; junction bases left unmatched: 6. Germline assignment: CDR1 ENHRY and CDR2 SYGVKD. CDR3 DNA: TGTGCCATCAGTGACACACAGGGGAAAAGCACAGATACGCAGTATTTT. Encoded protein: CAISDTQGKSTDTQYF.

The gene calls are TRBV10-3 and TRBJ2-3, with D uncertain. V was clipped by 0 bases and J by 0 bases, with 4 bases between them. Germline CDR1 and CDR2: ENHRY and SYGVKD. The CDR3 sequence is 14 residues long. This CDR3 is CAISESDSTDTQYF. CDR3 sequence (DNA): TGTGCCATCAGTGAGTCTGACAGCACAGATACGCAGTATTTT.

This sequence joins TRBV20-1 and TRBJ2-5; no definite D call. The length of the CDR3 is 13 residues. Trimming took off 3 bases at V and 2 bases at J, with 10 bases between the two ends. Germline assignment: CDR1 DFQATT and CDR2 SNEGSKA (reference sequence). The chain's CDR3 is CSASLQPQETQYF. CDR3 bases: TGCAGTGCTAGTCTACAGCCTCAAGAGACCCAGTACTTC.

This chain uses TRBV18 with TRBJ2-1, with 7 positions matching TRBD2. V was pared by 4 bases and J by 0 bases, with 9 bases of the junction left unmatched. This CDR3 comprises 17 residues. The germline gives CDR1 KGHSH, CDR2 LQKENI. CDR3 amino acids: CASSRSSPSGSYNEQFF. DNA for the CDR3: TGTGCCAGCTCACGGTCATCTCCTAGCGGCTCCTACAATGAGCAGTTCTTC.

The chain links TRBV10-3 to TRBJ2-5; 9 bases align to TRBD2. The germline CDR1 and CDR2 sequences are ENHRY and SYGVKD. The CDR3 extends over 15 amino acids. With 1 base clipped from V and 5 bases from J, the junction kept 5 bases outside the gene matches. The CDR3 sequence is CAISELAGGPETQYF. Here the CDR3 DNA reads TGTGCCATCAGTGAGTTGGCGGGGGGGCCGGAGACCCAGTACTTC.

V usage is TRBV4-2 and J usage is TRBJ2-3, with no clear D. Trimming removed 0 bases at V and 2 bases at J, with 9 bases between. Germline-derived CDR1 and CDR2 are LGHNA and YNFKEQ. There are 15 residues in the CDR3. CDR3 DNA sequence: TGTGCCAGCAGCCAAGAGGAACGGAACACAGATACGCAGTATTTT. Translating it yields CASSQEERNTDTQYF.

V usage is TRBV6-6 and J usage is TRBJ1-5, with 7 bases aligning to TRBD1. CDR3 length: 15 amino acids. Per germline, CDR1 MNHNY and CDR2 SVGAGI (reference sequence). V was clipped by 6 bases and J by 2 bases; unmatched bases: 7. CDR3 bases: TGTGCCAGCAGCACGACAGGGCCGGGCAATCAGCCCCAGCATTTT. Its translation is CASSTTGPGNQPQHF.

This clone was counted a single time. V gene TRBV20-1 combines with J gene TRBJ1-2, with TRBD1 as a possible D gene (5 bases). The CDR3 sequence is 13 residues long. Germline CDR1 DFQATT, CDR2 SNEGSKA (reference sequence). The ends were cut back, 3 bases at V and 6 bases at J, with 14 bases in the middle. The CDR3 loop is CSASWGRENGYTF. The CDR3 DNA sequence: TGCAGTGCTAGTTGGGGCAGAGAAAATGGCTACACCTTC.

The V call is TRBV24-1, the J call TRBJ2-3; 8 nucleotides align to TRBD1. The CDR3 runs to 17 residues. Germline assignment: CDR1 KGHDR and CDR2 SFDVKD. The trim removed 4 bases at V and 1 base at J, leaving 9 bases unmatched. CDR3 region: CATSELGQGIGTDTQYF. CDR3 sequence (DNA): TGTGCCACCAGTGAGCTTGGACAGGGCATCGGCACAGATACGCAGTATTTT.

V usage is TRBV21-1 and J usage is TRBJ2-7; the D segment call TRBD1 is taken from the table without a DNA check. TRBV21-1 is a pseudogene segment. CDR3 length equals 12 residues. The CDR3 is CASSKGTGARYV. CDR3 sequence (DNA): TGTGCCAGCAGCAAAGGGACAGGGGCACGGTACGTC.

This clone was seen just once. The V gene is TRBV19, the J gene TRBJ2-2; tentatively, D is TRBD1 or TRBD2 (5 bases each). Germline lookup yields CDR1 LNHDA and CDR2 SQIVND (reference sequence). The CDR3 consists of 13 residues. The ends were cut back, 3 bases at V and 4 bases at J, with 6 bases in the middle. The CDR3 nucleotides read TGTGCCAGTAGTATGGGGGTCACCGGGGAGCTGTTTTTT. Protein: CASSMGVTGELFF.

This sequence joins TRBV28 and TRBJ2-1; the D gene is possibly TRBD2 (6 bases). V lost 2 bases, J lost 9 bases, and 17 bases lay in between. The CDR3 runs to 15 residues. The germline gives CDR1 MDHEN, CDR2 SYDVKM. The CDR3 reads CASSLGAGTGGEQFF. DNA for the CDR3: TGTGCCAGCAGTTTAGGGGCGGGAACCGGGGGTGAGCAGTTCTTC. Drawing the rest from reference TRBV28 and TRBJ2-1, the complete variable domain is DVKVTQSSRYLVKRTGEKVFLECVQDMDHENMFWYRQDPGLGLRLIYFSYDVKMKEKGDIPEGYSVSREKKERFSLILESASTNQTSMYLCASSLGAGTGGEQFFGPGTRLTVL.

The V and J genes are TRBV4-2 and TRBJ2-7, with D perhaps assigned TRBD1 or TRBD2 (6 bases each). CDR3 length: 14 residues. Deletions cut 0 bases from V and 2 bases from J, with 8 bases between. The germline gives CDR1 LGHNA, CDR2 YNFKEQ. CDR3 protein: CASSQDGGAYEQYF. DNA of the CDR3: TGTGCCAGCAGCCAAGACGGGGGCGCCTACGAGCAGTACTTC.

The V gene is TRBV11-3, the J gene TRBJ2-7; tentatively, D is TRBD2 (6 bases). V lost 0 bases and J 3 bases, leaving 12 bases between the germline ends. The CDR3 runs 15 residues. Germline loops: CDR1 SGHNT, CDR2 YENEEA. The CDR3 DNA reads as TGTGCCAGCAGCTTAGATGGCGGGGAGGACTACGAGCAGTACTTC. Protein: CASSLDGGEDYEQYF.

There are a few counts of this clone. J is TRBJ2-7 and V is TRBV6-1; possibly TRBD2 for D (5 bases). Germline CDR1 and CDR2: MNHNS and SASEGT. The ends were cut back, 1 base at V and 2 bases at J, with 12 bases in the middle. The CDR3 is made up of 15 amino acids. In DNA form, the CDR3 reads TGTGCCAGCAGTGAAGATGAGGACGGGGCCTACGAGCAGTACGTC. Protein sequence: CASSEDEDGAYEQYV.

This clone was detected once. J is TRBJ1-1 and V is TRBV5-4; no clear D. The CDR3 has 17 residues. V lost 0 bases to trimming and J lost 2 bases, with 17 bases between them. Germline loops: CDR1 SGHNT, CDR2 YYREEE (reference sequence). As DNA, the CDR3 is TGTGCCAGCAGCTTGGCAAAGGGTTTATCGGTAAACACTGAAGCTTTCTTT. This encodes CASSLAKGLSVNTEAFF.

The chain links TRBV7-9 to TRBJ1-4; 10 positions agree with TRBD1. The CDR3 contains 14 residues. Germline V gene sequence: CDR1 SEHNR, CDR2 FQNEAQ (reference sequence). The ends lost 7 bases at V and 7 bases at J; junction bases unmatched: 6. The CDR3 protein is CASNRDRGTEKLFF. In nucleotides, the CDR3 is TGTGCCAGCAATAGGGACAGGGGAACTGAAAAACTGTTTTTT.

In its sample, this clone was seen a few times. This chain joins TRBV10-2 and TRBJ2-7; TRBD1 or TRBD2 may be the D gene (6 bases each). Per germline, CDR1 WSHSY and CDR2 SAAADI. The CDR3 loop spans 12 amino acids. With 3 bases removed from V and 13 bases from J, the gap between germline ends came to 16 bases. The CDR3 loop reads CASSDGGGKLYF. CDR3 DNA sequence: TGCGCCAGCAGTGACGGGGGCGGTAAGCTTTACTTC.

The chain combines TRBV6-2 or TRBV6-3 with TRBJ1-6; maybe TRBD1 (5 bases). Trimming removed 1 base at V and 7 bases at J, with 11 bases between. The V gene's germline CDR1 is MNHEY and CDR2 SVGEGT. The CDR3 loop spans 15 amino acids. The CDR3: CASSYYDSSNSPLHF. The DNA for the CDR3 is TGTGCCAGCAGTTACTACGACAGCTCAAATTCACCCCTCCACTTT.

V gene TRBV3-1 (or the pseudogene TRBV3-2) combines with J gene TRBJ1-1; perhaps TRBD1 as D (5 bases). The CDR3 totals 14 residues. V was shortened by 1 base and J by 6 bases, with 12 bases between the two germline ends. The germline V gene encodes CDR1 LGHDT and CDR2 YNNKEL (reference sequence). CDR3 in DNA: TGTGCCAGCAGCCAAGTTACCGGGGCCTCTGAAGCTTTCTTT. This codes for CASSQVTGASEAFF.